Shown below are 27 T cell receptor beta chains from a single sample sequenced in a study of CD8+CD57+ T cells in acquired aplastic anemia. According to the study, genomic DNA was the template for TCR beta VDJ and CDR3 profiling. TCRdb redid the calling of the reads with MiXCR, one entry per CDR3 protein. The sample yields 150,000 to 160,000 distinct CDR3 sequences, around half seen once. Sequencing involved patients with CD8+CD57+ cell expansion previously shown by flow cytometry. Sequenced material: sorted CD4+, CD8+, or CD8+CD57+ T cells (not recorded which) from PBMCs. These receptors were taken from a human donor with aplastic anemia.

This clonotype was seen ten or more times. The chain couples TRBV19 to TRBJ2-1; D ambiguous. V was pared by 3 bases and J by 9 bases, with 12 bases between. The CDR3 runs 13 residues. CDR1 is LNHDA, CDR2 SQIVND, per germline (reference sequence). Here the CDR3 reads CASSMEGYGEQFF. The CDR3 DNA reads TGTGCCAGTAGTATGGAAGGGTACGGTGAGCAGTTCTTC. Full variable domain (missing parts from reference TRBV19 and TRBJ2-1): DGGITQSPKYLFRKEGQNVTLSCEQNLNHDAMYWYRQDPGQGLRLIYYSQIVNDFQKGDIAEGYSVSREKKESFPLTVTSAQKNPTAFYLCASSMEGYGEQFFGPGTRLTVL.

This clonotype was observed a few times. The CDR3 spells CSARVSGGDVQPQHF. The CDR3 nucleotides read TGCAGTGCTAGAGTGTCAGGGGGGGACGTTCAGCCCCAGCATTTT. The J gene is TRBJ1-5, the V gene TRBV20-1, with TRBD1 matching over 7 bases. The V gene end was trimmed by 1 base and the J gene end by 6 bases; junction bases not matched to a gene: 9. The CDR3 is made up of 15 amino acids. Looked up from germline, CDR1 is DFQATT and CDR2 is SNEGSKA (reference sequence).

This clonotype was detected many times. The J gene is TRBJ1-1, the V gene TRBV27; D gene unclear. The CDR3 is made up of 12 amino acids. V was trimmed by 2 bases and J by 7 bases, leaving 8 bases between them. The germline V gene encodes CDR1 MNHEY and CDR2 SMNVEV (reference sequence). Here the CDR3 reads CASSLGGREAFF. The DNA for the CDR3 is TGTGCCAGCAGTTTAGGAGGCCGTGAAGCTTTCTTT.

At least ten counts were recorded for this clonotype. CDR3 DNA sequence: TGTGCCAGCAGTTTAACAGGCACGTATAGCAATCAGCCCCAGCATTTT. Translation gives CASSLTGTYSNQPQHF. The chain has TRBV12-3 or TRBV12-4 and TRBJ1-5; D might be TRBD1 (5 bases). V lost 2 bases to trimming and J lost 0 bases, with 11 bases between them. The CDR3 has 16 amino acids.

This clonotype was recorded once. This chain joins TRBV20-1 and TRBJ2-7, with TRBD1 matching over 8 bases. In germline, CDR1 is DFQATT, CDR2 SNEGSKA (reference sequence). The junction had 6 bases not matched to a gene; V was cut back by 0 bases and J by 2 bases. CDR3 length equals 15 residues. The CDR3 region has the DNA TGCAGTGCTAGAGATTGGACAGGGATCACCTACGAGCAGTACTTC. It is translated as CSARDWTGITYEQYF.

This rearrangement joins TRBV20-1 to TRBJ1-1, with 9 bases fitting TRBD1. This CDR3 spans 15 amino acids. Per the germline V gene, CDR1 is DFQATT and CDR2 is SNEGSKA (reference sequence). The V segment lost 0 bases and the J segment 4 bases; nucleotides outside the gene matches: 6. CDR3 DNA: TGCAGTGCTAGAGATCGGGACAGGGCGGGCACTGAAGCTTTCTTT. Translating gives CSARDRDRAGTEAFF.

This clonotype was observed many times. The chain uses TRBV20-1 and TRBJ2-2; D remains ambiguous. The V gene lost 1 base and the J gene lost 4 bases, with 7 bases spanning the gap. Per germline, CDR1 DFQATT and CDR2 SNEGSKA (reference sequence). The CDR3 is 13 residues long. This CDR3 is CSARVSGTGELFF. CDR3 bases: TGCAGTGCTAGAGTTTCGGGCACCGGGGAGCTGTTTTTT.

This clonotype was observed at least ten times. The CDR3 DNA is TGCAGCGTAGCCGGGCCCTCCGGGTCGTGGAGGGAGACCCAGTACTTC. This encodes CSVAGPSGSWRETQYF. The chain has TRBV29-1 and TRBJ2-5, with TRBD2 as a possible D gene (5 bases). The CDR3 is 16 residues long. Trimming removed 6 bases from V and 5 bases from J, with 25 bases in between. Germline V gene data show CDR1 as SQVTM and CDR2 as ANQGSEA.

This clonotype came up many times. The genes are TRBV15 and TRBJ1-6; the D is unclear. The CDR3 is 15 amino acids. The germline CDR1 and CDR2 sequences are LNHNV and YYDKDF (reference sequence). The V end was cut by 0 bases, the J end by 8 bases, with 11 bases between. The CDR3 reads CATSRDSASDSPLHF. Here the CDR3 DNA reads TGTGCCACCAGCAGAGATTCGGCCTCTGATTCACCCCTCCACTTT.

This clonotype came up many times. The rearrangement links TRBV6-1 to TRBJ2-7, with 9 bases aligning to TRBD1. This CDR3 has 14 amino acids. Germline V lookup: CDR1 MNHNS, CDR2 SASEGT. V trimming: 6 bases; J trimming: 0 bases; junction bases outside the gene matches: 3. The CDR3 protein is CASRGTGFSYEQYF. The CDR3 DNA reads as TGTGCCAGCAGGGGGACAGGGTTCTCCTACGAGCAGTACTTC.

This chain uses TRBV6-5 with TRBJ1-5; a weak D match, TRBD1 (5 bases). V gave up 2 bases and J gave up 6 bases, with 14 bases separating them. Germline CDR1 and CDR2: MNHEY and SVGAGI. This CDR3 is 15 amino acids long. CDR3 DNA: TGTGCCAGCAGTTACCCCGACAGACGAGGTCAGCCCCAGCATTTT. Translating gives CASSYPDRRGQPQHF.

This chain joins TRBV2 and TRBJ2-3, with D hard to call. Germline-derived CDR1 and CDR2 are SNHLY and FYNNEI. Trimming pared 5 bases from V and 1 base from J, leaving 10 bases between. This CDR3 has 14 amino acids. The CDR3 here is CASSRLRGTDTQYF. The DNA for the CDR3 is TGTGCCAGCAGTAGGCTGCGCGGCACAGATACGCAGTATTTT. The full variable domain, its missing parts supplied by reference TRBV2 and TRBJ2-3, is EPEVTQTPSHQVTQMGQEVILRCVPISNHLYFYWYRQILGQKVEFLVSFYNNEISEKSEIFDDQFSVERPDGSNFTLKIRSTKLEDSAMYFCASSRLRGTDTQYFGPGTRLTVL.

V usage is TRBV4-3 and J usage is TRBJ2-5, with unresolved D. V was pared by 1 base and J by 5 bases, with 11 bases between. Germline assignment: CDR1 LGHNA and CDR2 YSLEER. This CDR3 has 14 amino acids. For the CDR3, the DNA is TGCGCCAGCAGCCAAGTGCACTCCCAGGAGACCCAGTACTTC. Its translation: CASSQVHSQETQYF.

The genes are TRBV10-3 and TRBJ1-1; tentative D call: TRBD1 (5 bases). V was trimmed by 4 bases and J by 4 bases, leaving 10 bases between them. There are 13 residues in the CDR3. CDR1 and CDR2 (germline): ENHRY, SYGVKD. The CDR3 loop is CAISVGGRTEAFF. The CDR3 DNA reads as TGTGCCATCAGTGTCGGGGGACGCACTGAAGCTTTCTTT.

To note about this clonotype: Relative to the germline gene, one junction end is altered; a read error may explain this. V gene TRBV11-2 combines with J gene TRBJ2-3; D perhaps matches TRBD2 (5 bases). The CDR3 totals 18 residues. CDR1 and CDR2 from the germline V gene are SGHAT and FQNNGV. The DNA of the CDR3 is TGTGCCGGCAGCTTAAATCTCCGGGCTAGCTCGTCCACAGATACGCAGTATTTT. Protein sequence: CAGSLNLRASSSTDTQYF.

This clonotype was seen a few times. This rearrangement joins TRBV10-3 to TRBJ2-2; D is ambiguous. The CDR3 covers 13 residues. V lost 4 bases, J lost 4 bases, and 7 bases lay in between. Germline V gives CDR1 ENHRY, CDR2 SYGVKD. The CDR3 protein is CAISAEPTGELFF. In DNA, the CDR3 is TGTGCCATCAGTGCGGAACCCACCGGGGAGCTGTTTTTT.

The chain couples TRBV11-2 to TRBJ1-5; TRBD1 aligns across 7 bases. There are 19 residues in the CDR3. Germline assignment: CDR1 SGHAT and CDR2 FQNNGV. The V gene end was trimmed by 3 bases and the J gene end by 0 bases; junction bases not matched to a gene: 14. As DNA, the CDR3 is TGTGCCAGCAGCTTGAGACGCCCCGGGACAGCAGATAGCAATCAGCCCCAGCATTTT. This gives the protein CASSLRRPGTADSNQPQHF.

The V call is TRBV12-3 or TRBV12-4, the J call TRBJ1-2; TRBD1 agrees at 8 bases. Unmatched junction bases numbered 8, after V lost 7 bases and J lost 7 bases. The CDR3 contains 13 residues. CDR3 sequence reads: CASTIQGVSGYTF. The CDR3 coding sequence is TGTGCCAGCACCATACAGGGGGTCAGTGGCTACACCTTC.

The CDR3 loop is CASSYSDSPVESYNEQFF. In nucleotides, the CDR3 is TGTGCCAGCAGTTACTCGGACTCACCTGTTGAGTCCTACAATGAGCAGTTCTTC. V gene TRBV6-2 or TRBV6-3 combines with J gene TRBJ2-1; perhaps TRBD2 as D (5 bases). The CDR3 loop spans 18 amino acids. Germline V gene sequence: CDR1 MNHEY, CDR2 SVGEGT. The germline V and J ends were trimmed by 0 bases and 1 base, with 16 bases remaining between them.

With regard to this clonotype: At one end, the junction sequence differs from germline, possibly due to a read error. V usage is TRBV10-3 and J usage is TRBJ1-1; D gene uncertain. The CDR3 spans 14 residues. Germline lookup yields CDR1 ENHRY and CDR2 SYGVKD. CDR3 bases: TGTGCCAGCAGTGTTTCAGGACGGAACACTGAAGCTTTCTTT. Translated, it gives CASSVSGRNTEAFF.

The V call is TRBV19, the J call TRBJ1-1; D may be TRBD1 (5 bases). Germline CDR1 is LNHDA and CDR2 is SQIVND (reference sequence). The V gene lost 8 bases and the J gene lost 7 bases, with 17 bases spanning the gap. This CDR3 is built from 13 residues. The DNA for the CDR3 is TGTGCCAGTCAACCAGGGTGGGCTGGTGAAGCTTTCTTT. This gives the protein CASQPGWAGEAFF.

At least ten counts were recorded for this clonotype. The V gene is TRBV4-1, the J gene TRBJ2-7, with a possible D match to TRBD1 (6 bases). V lost 4 bases, J lost 5 bases, and 12 bases lay in between. The germline gives CDR1 MGHRA, CDR2 YSYEKL. The CDR3 contains 13 residues. CDR3 in DNA: TGCGCCAGCAGCCTCAAGGCAGGGGACGAGCAGTACTTC. This encodes CASSLKAGDEQYF.

The chain recombines TRBV2 with TRBJ1-5, with a tentative D call TRBD1 (5 bases). Trimming left V 6 bases short and J 6 bases short, with 15 bases between. CDR1 and CDR2 from the germline V gene are SNHLY and FYNNEI. CDR3 length: 14 amino acids. The CDR3 is CASRTGDPGQPQHF. The CDR3 DNA sequence: TGTGCCAGCAGGACGGGGGATCCAGGTCAGCCCCAGCATTTT.

There are a few counts of this clonotype. The chain recombines TRBV9 with TRBJ2-7; 12 bases agree with TRBD2. Germline trimming cut 7 bases from V and 6 bases from J; bases unmatched to any gene: 5. The CDR3 is made up of 13 amino acids. Germline loops: CDR1 SGDLS, CDR2 YYNGEE. The CDR3 region is CASVTGLAGEQYF. CDR3 nucleotides: TGTGCCAGCGTCACGGGACTAGCGGGCGAGCAGTACTTC.

The chain employs TRBV2 and TRBJ1-5, with unresolved D. Germline V gives CDR1 SNHLY, CDR2 FYNNEI. Trimming shortened V by 3 bases and J by 1 base, and 7 bases separated the two germline ends. The CDR3 has 14 residues. The DNA for the CDR3 is TGTGCCAGCAGTGATGCCCCGAGCAATCAGCCCCAGCATTTT. Its translation is CASSDAPSNQPQHF. Full variable domain (rest looked up from reference TRBV2 and TRBJ1-5): EPEVTQTPSHQVTQMGQEVILRCVPISNHLYFYWYRQILGQKVEFLVSFYNNEISEKSEIFDDQFSVERPDGSNFTLKIRSTKLEDSAMYFCASSDAPSNQPQHFGDGTRLSIL.

The table lists this clonotype with a count of one. CDR3 in amino acids: CASSAMRGHEQYF. The CDR3 DNA reads as TGTGCCAGCAGTGCCATGAGGGGGCACGAGCAGTACTTC. V usage is TRBV6-1 and J usage is TRBJ2-7, with 7 bases aligning to TRBD1. Germline CDR1 and CDR2: MNHNS and SASEGT. V shed 4 bases and J 5 bases; nucleotides not matched to a gene: 5. This CDR3 is built from 13 residues.

This chain links TRBV6-1 with TRBJ2-7; 7 bases are a match to TRBD1. The J segment lost 2 bases and the V segment lost 6 bases, leaving 10 bases of the junction unmatched. This CDR3 is 15 amino acids long. The germline gives CDR1 MNHNS, CDR2 SASEGT. The CDR3: CASSPSQGPPYEQYF. Written as DNA, the CDR3 is TGTGCCAGCAGCCCTTCACAGGGGCCTCCCTACGAGCAGTACTTC.